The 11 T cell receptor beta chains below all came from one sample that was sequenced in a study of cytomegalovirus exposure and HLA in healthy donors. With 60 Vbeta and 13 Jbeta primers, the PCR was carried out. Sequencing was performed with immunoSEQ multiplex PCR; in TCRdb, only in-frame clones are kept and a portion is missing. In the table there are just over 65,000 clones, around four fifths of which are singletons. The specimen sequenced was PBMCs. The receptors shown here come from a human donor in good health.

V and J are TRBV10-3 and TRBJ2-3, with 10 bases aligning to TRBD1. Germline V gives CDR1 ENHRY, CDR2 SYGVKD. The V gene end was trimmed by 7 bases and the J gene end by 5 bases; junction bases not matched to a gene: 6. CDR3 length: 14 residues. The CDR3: CAIMGDRGEDTQYF. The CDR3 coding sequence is TGTGCCATCATGGGGGACAGGGGAGAAGATACGCAGTATTTT.

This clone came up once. The CDR3 coding sequence is TGTGCCAGCAGCGCGGGACAGAATGAAAAACTGTTTTTT. Amino acids: CASSAGQNEKLFF. This chain uses TRBV7-9 with TRBJ1-4, with 7 bases lining up with TRBD1. Germline V gene lookup returns CDR1 SEHNR and CDR2 FQNEAQ (reference sequence). V lost 5 bases to trimming and J lost 5 bases; unmatched junction nucleotides: 2. The CDR3 consists of 13 residues.

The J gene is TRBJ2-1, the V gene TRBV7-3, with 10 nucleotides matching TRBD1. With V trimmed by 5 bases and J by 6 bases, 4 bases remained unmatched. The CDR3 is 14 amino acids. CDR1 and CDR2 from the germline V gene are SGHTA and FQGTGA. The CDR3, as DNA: TGTGCCAGCAGCGCCCGGGACAGGGGCAATGAGCAGTTCTTC. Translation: CASSARDRGNEQFF. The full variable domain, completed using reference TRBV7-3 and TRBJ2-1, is GAGVSQTPSNKVTEKGKYVELRCDPISGHTALYWYRQSLGQGPEFLIYFQGTGAADDSGLPNDRFFAVRPEGSVSTLKIQRTERGDSAVYLCASSARDRGNEQFFGPGTRLTVL.

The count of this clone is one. The CDR3 is CASSLLAGGSTDTQYF. In DNA form, the CDR3 reads TGTGCCAGTAGTCTGCTAGCGGGGGGAAGCACAGATACGCAGTATTTT. The chain joins TRBV19 to TRBJ2-3; 11 bases align to TRBD2. V gave up 5 bases and J gave up 0 bases; unmatched junction bases: 4. The length of the CDR3 is 16 residues. In germline, CDR1 is LNHDA, CDR2 SQIVND (reference sequence).

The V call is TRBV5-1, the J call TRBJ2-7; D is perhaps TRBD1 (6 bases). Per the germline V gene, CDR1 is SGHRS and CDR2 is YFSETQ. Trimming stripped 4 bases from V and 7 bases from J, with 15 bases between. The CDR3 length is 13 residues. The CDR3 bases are TGCGCCAGCAGCCTTAACAGGGATCGAGAGCAGTACTTC. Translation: CASSLNRDREQYF. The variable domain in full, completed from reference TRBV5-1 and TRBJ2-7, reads KAGVTQTPRYLIKTRGQQVTLSCSPISGHRSVSWYQQTPGQGLQFLFEYFSETQRNKGNFPGRFSGRQFSNSRSEMNVSTLELGDSALYLCASSLNRDREQYFGPGTRLTVT.

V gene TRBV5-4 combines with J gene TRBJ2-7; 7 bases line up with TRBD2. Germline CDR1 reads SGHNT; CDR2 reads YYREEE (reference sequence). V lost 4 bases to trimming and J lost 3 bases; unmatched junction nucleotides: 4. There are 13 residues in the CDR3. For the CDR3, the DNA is TGTGCCAGCAGCCGGGAGGCTAGCTACGAGCAGTACTTC. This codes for CASSREASYEQYF.

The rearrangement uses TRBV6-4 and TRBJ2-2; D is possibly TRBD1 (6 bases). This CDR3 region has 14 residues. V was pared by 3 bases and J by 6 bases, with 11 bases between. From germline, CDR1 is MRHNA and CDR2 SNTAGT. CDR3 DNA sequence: TGTGCCAGCAGTGAACAGGGTGGCGCCGGGGAGCTGTTTTTT. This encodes CASSEQGGAGELFF.

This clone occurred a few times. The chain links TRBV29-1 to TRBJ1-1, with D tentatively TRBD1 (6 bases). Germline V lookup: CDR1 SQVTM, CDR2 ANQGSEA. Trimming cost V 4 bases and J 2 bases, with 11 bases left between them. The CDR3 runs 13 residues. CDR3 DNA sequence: TGCAGCGTTGTTGGACAGCCAAACACTGAAGCTTTCTTT. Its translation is CSVVGQPNTEAFF.

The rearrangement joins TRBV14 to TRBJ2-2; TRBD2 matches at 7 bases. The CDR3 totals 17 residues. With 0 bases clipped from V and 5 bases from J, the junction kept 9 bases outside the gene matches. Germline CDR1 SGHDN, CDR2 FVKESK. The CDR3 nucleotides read TGTGCCAGCAGCCAAGAAATTACGACTAGCCGAACCGGGGAGCTGTTTTTT. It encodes CASSQEITTSRTGELFF. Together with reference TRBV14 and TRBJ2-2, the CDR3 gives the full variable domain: EAGVTQFPSHSVIEKGQTVTLRCDPISGHDNLYWYRRVMGKEIKFLLHFVKESKQDESGMPNNRFLAERTGGTYSTLKVQPAELEDSGVYFCASSQEITTSRTGELFFGEGSRLTVL.

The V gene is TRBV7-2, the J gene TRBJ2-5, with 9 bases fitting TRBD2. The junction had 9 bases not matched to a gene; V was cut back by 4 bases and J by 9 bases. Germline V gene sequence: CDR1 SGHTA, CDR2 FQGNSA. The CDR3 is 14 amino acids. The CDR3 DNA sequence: TGTGCCAGCAGCTCCCGCGGGGGGGTCGAGTCCCAGTACTTC. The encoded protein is CASSSRGGVESQYF.

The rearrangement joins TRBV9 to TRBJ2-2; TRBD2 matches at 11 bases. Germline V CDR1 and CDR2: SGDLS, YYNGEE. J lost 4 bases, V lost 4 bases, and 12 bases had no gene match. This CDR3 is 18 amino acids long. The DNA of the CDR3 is TGTGCCAGCAGCCCCTCGCGCCTAGCGGGGGGTGGCACCGGGGAGCTGTTTTTT. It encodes CASSPSRLAGGGTGELFF. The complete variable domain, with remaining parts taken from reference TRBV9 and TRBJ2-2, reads DSGVTQTPKHLITATGQRVTLRCSPRSGDLSVYWYQQSLDQGLQFLIQYYNGEERAKGNILERFSAQQFPDLHSELNLSSLELGDSALYFCASSPSRLAGGGTGELFFGEGSRLTVL.